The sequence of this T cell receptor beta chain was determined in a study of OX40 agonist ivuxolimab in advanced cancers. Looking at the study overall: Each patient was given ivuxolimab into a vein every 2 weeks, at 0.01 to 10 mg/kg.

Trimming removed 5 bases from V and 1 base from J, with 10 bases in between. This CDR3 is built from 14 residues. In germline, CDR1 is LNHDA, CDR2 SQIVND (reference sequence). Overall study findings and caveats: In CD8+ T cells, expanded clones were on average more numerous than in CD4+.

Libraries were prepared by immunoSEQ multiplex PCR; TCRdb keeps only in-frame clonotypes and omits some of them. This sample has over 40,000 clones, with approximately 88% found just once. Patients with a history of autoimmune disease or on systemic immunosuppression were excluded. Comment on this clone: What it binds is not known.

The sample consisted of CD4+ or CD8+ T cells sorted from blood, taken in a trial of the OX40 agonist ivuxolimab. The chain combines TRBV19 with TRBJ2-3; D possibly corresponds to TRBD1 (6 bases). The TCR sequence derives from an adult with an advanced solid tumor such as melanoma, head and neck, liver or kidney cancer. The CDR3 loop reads CASSGGQGTDTQYF. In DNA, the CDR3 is TGTGCCAGTAGTGGGGGACAAGGCACAGATACGCAGTATTTT.